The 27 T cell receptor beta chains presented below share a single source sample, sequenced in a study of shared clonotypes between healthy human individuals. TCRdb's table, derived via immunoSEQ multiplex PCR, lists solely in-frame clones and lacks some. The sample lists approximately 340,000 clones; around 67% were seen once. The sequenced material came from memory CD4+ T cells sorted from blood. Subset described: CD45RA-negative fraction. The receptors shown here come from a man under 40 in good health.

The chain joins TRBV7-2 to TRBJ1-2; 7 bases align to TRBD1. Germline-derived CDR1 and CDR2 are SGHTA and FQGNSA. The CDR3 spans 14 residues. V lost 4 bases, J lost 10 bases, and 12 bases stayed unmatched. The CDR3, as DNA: TGTGCCAGCAGCTCGACCCGGCGGGACAGAGTCTACACCTTC. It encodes CASSSTRRDRVYTF.

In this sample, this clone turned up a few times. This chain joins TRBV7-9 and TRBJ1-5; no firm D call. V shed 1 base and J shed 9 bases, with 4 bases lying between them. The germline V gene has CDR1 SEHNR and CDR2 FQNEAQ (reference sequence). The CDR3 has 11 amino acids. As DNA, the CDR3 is TGTGCCAGCAGCTTAGAGGGGCCCCAGCATTTT. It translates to CASSLEGPQHF.

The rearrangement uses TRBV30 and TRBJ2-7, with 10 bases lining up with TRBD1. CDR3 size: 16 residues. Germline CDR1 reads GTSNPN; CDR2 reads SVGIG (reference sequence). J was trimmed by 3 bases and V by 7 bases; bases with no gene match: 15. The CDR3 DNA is TGTGCCTCCACCCCCACCCGGGACAGGGGAAACTACGAGCAGTACTTC. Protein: CASTPTRDRGNYEQYF.

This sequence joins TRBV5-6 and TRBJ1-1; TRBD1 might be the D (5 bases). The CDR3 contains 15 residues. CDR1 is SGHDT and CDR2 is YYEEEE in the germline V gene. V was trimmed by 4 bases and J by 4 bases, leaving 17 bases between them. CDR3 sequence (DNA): TGTGCCAGCAGCCCACCGGGCTCTAGGGGCACTGAAGCTTTCTTT. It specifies CASSPPGSRGTEAFF.

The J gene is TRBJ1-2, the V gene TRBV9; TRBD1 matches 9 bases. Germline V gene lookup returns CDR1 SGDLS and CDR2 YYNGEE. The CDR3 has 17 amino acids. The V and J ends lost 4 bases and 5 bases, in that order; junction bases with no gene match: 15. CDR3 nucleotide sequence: TGTGCCAGCAGCCCTTCGGGGGGGACAGGGTCATGGTATGGCTACACCTTC. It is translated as CASSPSGGTGSWYGYTF.

Here the CDR3 DNA reads TGTGCCAGCAGCCCGCGGGACGGCGGAAACACCATATATTTT. Translation gives CASSPRDGGNTIYF. The chain combines TRBV5-4 with TRBJ1-3, with D possibly matching TRBD1 (5 bases). The CDR3 is 14 residues long. The V end was cut by 4 bases, the J end by 4 bases, with 12 bases between. Germline CDR1 reads SGHNT; CDR2 reads YYREEE (reference sequence).

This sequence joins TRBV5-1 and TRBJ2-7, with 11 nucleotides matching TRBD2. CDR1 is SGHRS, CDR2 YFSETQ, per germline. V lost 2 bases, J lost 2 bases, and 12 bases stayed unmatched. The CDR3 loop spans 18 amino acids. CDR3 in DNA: TGCGCCAGCAGCTTATCGGCTAGCGGGAGGCCCCTCCCCTACGAGCAGTACTTC. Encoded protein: CASSLSASGRPLPYEQYF. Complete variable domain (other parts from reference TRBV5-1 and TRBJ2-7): KAGVTQTPRYLIKTRGQQVTLSCSPISGHRSVSWYQQTPGQGLQFLFEYFSETQRNKGNFPGRFSGRQFSNSRSEMNVSTLELGDSALYLCASSLSASGRPLPYEQYFGPGTRLTVT.

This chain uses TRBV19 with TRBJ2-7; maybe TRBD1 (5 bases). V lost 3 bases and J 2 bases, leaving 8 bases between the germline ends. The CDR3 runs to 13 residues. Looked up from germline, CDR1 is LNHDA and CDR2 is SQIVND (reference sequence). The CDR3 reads CASSMPGPYEQYF. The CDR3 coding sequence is TGTGCCAGTAGTATGCCAGGGCCCTACGAGCAGTACTTC.

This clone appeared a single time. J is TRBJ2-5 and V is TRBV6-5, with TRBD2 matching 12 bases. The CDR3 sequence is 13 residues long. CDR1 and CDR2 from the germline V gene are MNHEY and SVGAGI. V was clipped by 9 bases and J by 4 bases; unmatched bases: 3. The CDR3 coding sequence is TGTGCCAGTCGGGGACTAGCGGGAGAGACCCAGTACTTC. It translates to CASRGLAGETQYF.

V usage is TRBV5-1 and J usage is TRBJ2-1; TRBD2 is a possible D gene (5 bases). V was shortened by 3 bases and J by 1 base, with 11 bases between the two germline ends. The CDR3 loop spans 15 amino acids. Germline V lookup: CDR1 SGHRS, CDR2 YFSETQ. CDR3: CASSYSGNSYNEQFF. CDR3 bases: TGCGCCAGCAGCTACAGCGGAAATTCCTACAATGAGCAGTTCTTC.

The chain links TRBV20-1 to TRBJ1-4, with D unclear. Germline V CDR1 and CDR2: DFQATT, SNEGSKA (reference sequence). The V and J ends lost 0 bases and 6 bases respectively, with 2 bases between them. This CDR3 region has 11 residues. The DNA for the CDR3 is TGCAGTGCTAGAGAACATGAAAAACTGTTTTTT. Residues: CSAREHEKLFF.

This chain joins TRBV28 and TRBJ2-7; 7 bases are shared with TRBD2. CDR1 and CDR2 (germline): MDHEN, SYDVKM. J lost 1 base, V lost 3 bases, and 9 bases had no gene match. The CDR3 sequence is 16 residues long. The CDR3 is CASSFGLAEGSYEQYF. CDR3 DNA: TGTGCCAGCAGTTTTGGTCTAGCGGAGGGGTCCTACGAGCAGTACTTC.

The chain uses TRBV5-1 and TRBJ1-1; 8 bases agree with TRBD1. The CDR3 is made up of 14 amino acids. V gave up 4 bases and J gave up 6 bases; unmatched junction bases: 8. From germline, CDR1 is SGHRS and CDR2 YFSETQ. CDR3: CASSKDRVGPEAFF. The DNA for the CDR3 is TGCGCCAGCAGCAAGGACAGGGTTGGGCCTGAAGCTTTCTTT.

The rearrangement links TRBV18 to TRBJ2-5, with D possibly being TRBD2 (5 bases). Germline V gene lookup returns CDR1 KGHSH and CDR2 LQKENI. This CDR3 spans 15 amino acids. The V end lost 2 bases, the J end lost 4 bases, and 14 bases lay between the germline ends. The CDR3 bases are TGTGCCAGCTCACCATCCGAAGGGAGTCGAGAGACCCAGTACTTC. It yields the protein CASSPSEGSRETQYF.

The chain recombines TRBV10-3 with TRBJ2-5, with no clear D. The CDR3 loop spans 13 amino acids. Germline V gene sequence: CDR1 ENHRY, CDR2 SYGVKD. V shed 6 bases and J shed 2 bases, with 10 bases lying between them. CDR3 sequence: CAISPNPQETQYF. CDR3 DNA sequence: TGTGCCATCAGCCCCAATCCTCAAGAGACCCAGTACTTC.

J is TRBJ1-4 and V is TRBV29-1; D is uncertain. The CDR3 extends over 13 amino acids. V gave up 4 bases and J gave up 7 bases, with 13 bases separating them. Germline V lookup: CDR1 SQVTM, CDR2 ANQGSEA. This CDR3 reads CSVGFGRGEKLFF. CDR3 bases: TGCAGCGTTGGATTTGGAAGAGGTGAAAAACTGTTTTTT.

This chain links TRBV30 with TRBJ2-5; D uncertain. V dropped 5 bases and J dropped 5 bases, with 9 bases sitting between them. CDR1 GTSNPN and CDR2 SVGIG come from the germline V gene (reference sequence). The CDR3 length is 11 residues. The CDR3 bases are TGTGCCTGGGCCGTGGGGGAGACCCAGTACTTC. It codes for CAWAVGETQYF.

CDR3 residues: CASSITQETQYF. The CDR3, as DNA: TGCGCCAGCAGCATCACCCAAGAGACCCAGTACTTC. The chain is built from TRBV5-1 and TRBJ2-5, with unresolved D. This CDR3 region has 12 residues. Between the trimmed V and J ends, which lost 4 bases and 1 base, there was a span of 5 bases. Germline lookup yields CDR1 SGHRS and CDR2 YFSETQ.

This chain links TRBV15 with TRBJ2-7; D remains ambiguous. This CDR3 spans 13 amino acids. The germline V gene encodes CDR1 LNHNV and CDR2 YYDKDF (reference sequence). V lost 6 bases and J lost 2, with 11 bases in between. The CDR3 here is CATRRPPAYEQYF. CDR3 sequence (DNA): TGTGCCACCAGGAGACCCCCGGCCTACGAGCAGTACTTC.

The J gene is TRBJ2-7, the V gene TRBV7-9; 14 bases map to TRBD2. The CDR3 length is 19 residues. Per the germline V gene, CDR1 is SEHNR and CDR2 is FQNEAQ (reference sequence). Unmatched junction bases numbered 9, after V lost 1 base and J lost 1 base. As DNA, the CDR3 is TGTGCCAGCAGCTTAGGCGTGACTAGCGGGAGGGCCGGGTCCTACGAGCAGTACTTC. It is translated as CASSLGVTSGRAGSYEQYF.

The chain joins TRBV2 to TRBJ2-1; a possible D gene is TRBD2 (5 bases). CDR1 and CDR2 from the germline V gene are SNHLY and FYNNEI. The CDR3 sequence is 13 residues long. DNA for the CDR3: TGTGCTACAGCTAGCAGCCCTAACAATGAGCAGTTCTTC. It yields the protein CATASSPNNEQFF.

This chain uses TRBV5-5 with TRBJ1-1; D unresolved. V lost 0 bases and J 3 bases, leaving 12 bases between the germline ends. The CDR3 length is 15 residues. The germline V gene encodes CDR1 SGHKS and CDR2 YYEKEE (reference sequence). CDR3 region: CASSLGAGQYTEAFF. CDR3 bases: TGTGCCAGCAGCTTGGGGGCAGGCCAGTACACTGAAGCTTTCTTT.

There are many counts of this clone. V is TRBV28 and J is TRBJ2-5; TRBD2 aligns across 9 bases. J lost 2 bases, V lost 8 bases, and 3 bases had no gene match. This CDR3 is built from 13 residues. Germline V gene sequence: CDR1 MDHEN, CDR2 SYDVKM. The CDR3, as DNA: TGTGCCAGCCGTCTAGCGGGGCAAGAGACCCAGTACTTC. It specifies CASRLAGQETQYF.

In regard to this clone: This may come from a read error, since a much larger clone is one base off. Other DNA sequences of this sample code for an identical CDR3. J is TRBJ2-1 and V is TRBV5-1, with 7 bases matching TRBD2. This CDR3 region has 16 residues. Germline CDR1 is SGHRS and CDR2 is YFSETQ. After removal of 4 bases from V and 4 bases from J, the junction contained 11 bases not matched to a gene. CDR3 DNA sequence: TGCGCCAGCAGCCTTAGCGGGTCGAGCTCTTACAATGAGCAGTTCTTC. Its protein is CASSLSGSSSYNEQFF. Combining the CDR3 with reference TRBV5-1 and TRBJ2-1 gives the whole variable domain KAGVTQTPRYLIKTRGQQVTLSCSPISGHRSVSWYQQTPGQGLQFLFEYFSETQRNKGNFPGRFSGRQFSNSRSEMNVSTLELGDSALYLCASSLSGSSSYNEQFFGPGTRLTVL.

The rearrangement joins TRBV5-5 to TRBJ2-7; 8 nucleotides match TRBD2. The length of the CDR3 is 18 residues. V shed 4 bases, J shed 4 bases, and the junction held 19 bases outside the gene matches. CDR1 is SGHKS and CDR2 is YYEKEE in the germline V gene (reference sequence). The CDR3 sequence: CASSPQGTRARLGYEQYF. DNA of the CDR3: TGTGCCAGCAGCCCCCAGGGGACTAGAGCGAGACTTGGATACGAGCAGTACTTC. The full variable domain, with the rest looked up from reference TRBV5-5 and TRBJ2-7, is DAGVTQSPTHLIKTRGQQVTLRCSPISGHKSVSWYQQVLGQGPQFIFQYYEKEERGRGNFPDRFSARQFPNYSSELNVNALLLGDSALYLCASSPQGTRARLGYEQYFGPGTRLTVT.

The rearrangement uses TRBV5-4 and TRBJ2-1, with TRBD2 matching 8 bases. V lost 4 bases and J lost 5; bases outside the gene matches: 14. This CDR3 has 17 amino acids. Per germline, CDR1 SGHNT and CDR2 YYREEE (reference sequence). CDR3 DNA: TGTGCCAGCAGCCCTCAGAGAGCGGGAGTTAGAGACAATGAGCAGTTCTTC. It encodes CASSPQRAGVRDNEQFF.

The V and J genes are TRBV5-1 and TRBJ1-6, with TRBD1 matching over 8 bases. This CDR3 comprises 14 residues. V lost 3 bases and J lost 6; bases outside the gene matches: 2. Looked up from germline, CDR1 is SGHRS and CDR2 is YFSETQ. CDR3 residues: CASSSDRVNSPLHF. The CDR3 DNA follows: TGCGCCAGCAGCTCGGACAGGGTTAATTCACCCCTCCACTTT.